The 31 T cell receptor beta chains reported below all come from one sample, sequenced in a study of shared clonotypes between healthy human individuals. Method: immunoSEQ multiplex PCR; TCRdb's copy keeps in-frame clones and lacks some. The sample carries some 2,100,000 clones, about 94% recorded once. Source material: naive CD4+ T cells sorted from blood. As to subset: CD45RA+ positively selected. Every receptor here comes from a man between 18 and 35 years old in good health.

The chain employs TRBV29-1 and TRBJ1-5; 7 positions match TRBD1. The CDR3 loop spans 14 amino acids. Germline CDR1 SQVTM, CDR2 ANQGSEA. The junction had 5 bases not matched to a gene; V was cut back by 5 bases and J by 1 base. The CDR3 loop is CSVCVGGSNQPQHF. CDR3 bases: TGCAGCGTTTGTGTAGGGGGCAGCAATCAGCCCCAGCATTTT.

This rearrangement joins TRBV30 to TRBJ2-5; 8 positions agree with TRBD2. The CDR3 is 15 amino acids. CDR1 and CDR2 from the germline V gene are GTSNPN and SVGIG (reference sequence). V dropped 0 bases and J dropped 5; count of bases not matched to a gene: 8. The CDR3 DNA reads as TGTGCCTGGAGTGTACTGGCGGGAGGATGGGAGACCCAGTACTTC. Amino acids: CAWSVLAGGWETQYF.

CDR3 coding DNA: TGTGCTAGTGGTTCTAGGGGCTACGAGCAGTACTTC. Residues: CASGSRGYEQYF. The chain is built from TRBV12-5 and TRBJ2-7, with D maybe TRBD1 (5 bases). V dropped 4 bases and J dropped 3 bases, with 7 bases sitting between them. Germline-derived CDR1 and CDR2 are LGHNT and FRNRAP. This CDR3 has 12 residues.

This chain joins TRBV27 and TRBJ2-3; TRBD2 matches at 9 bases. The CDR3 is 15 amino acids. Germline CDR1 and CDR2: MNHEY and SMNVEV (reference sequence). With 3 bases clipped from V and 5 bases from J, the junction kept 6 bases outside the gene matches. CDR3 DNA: TGTGCCAGCAGTTTCGGGCGGGGGGGTGTAGATACGCAGTATTTT. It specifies CASSFGRGGVDTQYF.

The CDR3 DNA sequence: TGTGCCAGTAGCCAAGGGTTATACATGCGAACTGAAGCTTTCTTT. It specifies CASSQGLYMRTEAFF. The gene calls are TRBV19 and TRBJ1-1; no definite D call. Germline CDR1 and CDR2: LNHDA and SQIVND (reference sequence). V lost 6 bases, J lost 5 bases, and 19 bases lay in between. The length of the CDR3 is 15 residues.

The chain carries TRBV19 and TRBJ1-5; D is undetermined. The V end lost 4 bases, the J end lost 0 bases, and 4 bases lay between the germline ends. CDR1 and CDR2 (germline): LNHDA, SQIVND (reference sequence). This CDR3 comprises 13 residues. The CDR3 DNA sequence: TGTGCCAGTAGTACGCCTAGCAATCAGCCCCAGCATTTT. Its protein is CASSTPSNQPQHF.

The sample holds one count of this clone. CDR3 DNA: TGCGCCAGCAGCCCCCTTGAGACCGAGATTAAGCAGTACTTC. It is translated as CASSPLETEIKQYF. The chain employs TRBV4-1 and TRBJ2-7; D uncertain. The CDR3 runs to 14 residues. Trimming cost V 4 bases and J 8 bases, with 18 bases left between them. Germline CDR1 MGHRA, CDR2 YSYEKL.

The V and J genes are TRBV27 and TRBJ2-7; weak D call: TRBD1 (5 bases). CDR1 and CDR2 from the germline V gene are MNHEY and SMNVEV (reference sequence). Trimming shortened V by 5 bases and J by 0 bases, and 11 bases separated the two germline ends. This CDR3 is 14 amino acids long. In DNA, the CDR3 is TGTGCCAGCAGTCCCAGACAGTTCTCCTACGAGCAGTACTTC. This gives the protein CASSPRQFSYEQYF.

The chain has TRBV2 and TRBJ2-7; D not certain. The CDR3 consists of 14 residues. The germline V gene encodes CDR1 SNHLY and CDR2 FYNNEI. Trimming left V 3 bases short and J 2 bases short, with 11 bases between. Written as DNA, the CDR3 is TGTGCCAGCAGTGAGGGCCAGTCCCCCTACGAGCAGTACTTC. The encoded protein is CASSEGQSPYEQYF.

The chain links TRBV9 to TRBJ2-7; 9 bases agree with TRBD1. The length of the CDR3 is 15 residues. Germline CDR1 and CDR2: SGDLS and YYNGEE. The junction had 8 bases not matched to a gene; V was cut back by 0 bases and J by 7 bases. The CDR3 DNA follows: TGTGCCAGCAGCGTAGAAGGACAGGGGACTGTTGAGCAGTACTTC. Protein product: CASSVEGQGTVEQYF.

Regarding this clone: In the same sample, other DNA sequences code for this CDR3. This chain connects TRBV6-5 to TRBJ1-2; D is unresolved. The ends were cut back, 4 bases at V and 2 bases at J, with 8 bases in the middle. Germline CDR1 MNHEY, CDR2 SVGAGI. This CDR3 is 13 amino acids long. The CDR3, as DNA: TGTGCCAGCAGTTCCCGACGGAACTATGGCTACACCTTC. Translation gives CASSSRRNYGYTF.

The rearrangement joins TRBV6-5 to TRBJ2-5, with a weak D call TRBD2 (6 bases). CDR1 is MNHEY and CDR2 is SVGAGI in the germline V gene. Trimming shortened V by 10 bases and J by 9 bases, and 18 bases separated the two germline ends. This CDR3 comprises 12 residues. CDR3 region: CATRDSVGAQYF. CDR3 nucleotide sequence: TGTGCCACCCGGGACTCTGTCGGAGCCCAGTACTTC.

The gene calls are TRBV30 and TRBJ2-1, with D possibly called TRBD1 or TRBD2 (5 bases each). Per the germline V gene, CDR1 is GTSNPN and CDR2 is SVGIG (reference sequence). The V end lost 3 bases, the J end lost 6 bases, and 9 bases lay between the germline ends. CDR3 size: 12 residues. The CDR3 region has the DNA TGTGCCTGGAGCCGGGACGTCAATGAGCAGTTCTTC. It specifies CAWSRDVNEQFF.

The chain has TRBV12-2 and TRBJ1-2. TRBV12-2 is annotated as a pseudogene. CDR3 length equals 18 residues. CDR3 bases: TGTGCAAGTCGCTTACCCCCGGGACCGATACCTTCTAACTATGGCTACACCTTC. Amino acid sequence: CASRLPPGPIPSNYGYTF.

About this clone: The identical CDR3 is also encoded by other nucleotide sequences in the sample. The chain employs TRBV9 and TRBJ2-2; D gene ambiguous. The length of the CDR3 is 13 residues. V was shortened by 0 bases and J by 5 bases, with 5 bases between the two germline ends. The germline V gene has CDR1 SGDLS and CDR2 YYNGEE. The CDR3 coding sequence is TGTGCCAGCAGCGTAGTTGGAACCGGGGAGCTGTTTTTT. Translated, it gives CASSVVGTGELFF. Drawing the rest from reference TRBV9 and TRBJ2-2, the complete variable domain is DSGVTQTPKHLITATGQRVTLRCSPRSGDLSVYWYQQSLDQGLQFLIQYYNGEERAKGNILERFSAQQFPDLHSELNLSSLELGDSALYFCASSVVGTGELFFGEGSRLTVL.

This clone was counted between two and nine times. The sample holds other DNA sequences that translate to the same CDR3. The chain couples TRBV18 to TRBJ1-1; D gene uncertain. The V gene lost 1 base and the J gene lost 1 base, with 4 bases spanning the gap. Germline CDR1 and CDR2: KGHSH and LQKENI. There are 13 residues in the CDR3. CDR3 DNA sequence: TGTGCCAGCTCACCACTGGGGAACACTGAAGCTTTCTTT. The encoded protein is CASSPLGNTEAFF.

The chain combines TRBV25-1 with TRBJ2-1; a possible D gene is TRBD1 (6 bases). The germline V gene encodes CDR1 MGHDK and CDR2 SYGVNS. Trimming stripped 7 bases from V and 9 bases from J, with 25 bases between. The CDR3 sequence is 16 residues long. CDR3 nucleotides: TGTGCCAGCAAACCCCCCAGGGCAGGGGAAAAGGGTGAGCAGTTCTTC. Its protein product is CASKPPRAGEKGEQFF. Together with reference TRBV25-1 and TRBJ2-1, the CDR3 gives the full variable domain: EADIYQTPRYLVIGTGKKITLECSQTMGHDKMYWYQQDPGMELHLIHYSYGVNSTEKGDLSSESTVSRIRTEHFPLTLESARPSHTSQYLCASKPPRAGEKGEQFFGPGTRLTVL.

The DNA of the CDR3 is TGTGCCAGCAGTCCCGTCGGAGCCTACGAGCAGTACTTC. Translated: CASSPVGAYEQYF. The chain uses TRBV6-6 and TRBJ2-7; D unclear. The CDR3 runs to 13 residues. The germline CDR1 and CDR2 sequences are MNHNY and SVGAGI (reference sequence). V was clipped by 5 bases and J by 2 bases, with 10 bases between them.

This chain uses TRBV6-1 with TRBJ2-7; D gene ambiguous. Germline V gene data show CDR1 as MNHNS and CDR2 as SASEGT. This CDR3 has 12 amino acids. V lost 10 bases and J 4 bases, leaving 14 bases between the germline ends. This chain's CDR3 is CATSSVGYEQYF. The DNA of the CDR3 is TGTGCCACTTCTTCCGTTGGTTACGAGCAGTACTTC.

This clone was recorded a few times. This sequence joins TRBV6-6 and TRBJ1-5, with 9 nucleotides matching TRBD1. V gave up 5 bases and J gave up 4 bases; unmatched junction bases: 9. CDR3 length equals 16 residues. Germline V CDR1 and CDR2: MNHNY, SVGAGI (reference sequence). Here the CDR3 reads CASSLSRTGENQPQHF. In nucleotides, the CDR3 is TGTGCCAGCAGTCTCTCCCGGACAGGGGAAAATCAGCCCCAGCATTTT.

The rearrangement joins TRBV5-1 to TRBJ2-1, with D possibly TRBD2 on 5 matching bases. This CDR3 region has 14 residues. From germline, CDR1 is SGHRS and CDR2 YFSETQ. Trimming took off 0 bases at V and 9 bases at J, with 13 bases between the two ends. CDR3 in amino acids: CASSLAGYLGEQFF. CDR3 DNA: TGCGCCAGCAGCTTGGCGGGGTACCTCGGTGAGCAGTTCTTC.

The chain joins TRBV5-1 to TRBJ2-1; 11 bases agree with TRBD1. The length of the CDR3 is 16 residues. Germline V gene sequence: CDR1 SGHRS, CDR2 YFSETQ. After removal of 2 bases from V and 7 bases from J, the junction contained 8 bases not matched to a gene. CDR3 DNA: TGCGCCAGCAGCTTTTTCTCCGGGACAGGGGGGAATGAGCAGTTCTTC. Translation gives CASSFFSGTGGNEQFF.

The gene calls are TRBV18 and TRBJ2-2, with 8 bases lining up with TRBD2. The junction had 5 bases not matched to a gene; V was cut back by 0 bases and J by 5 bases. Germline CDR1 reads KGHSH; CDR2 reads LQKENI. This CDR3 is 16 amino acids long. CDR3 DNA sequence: TGTGCCAGCTCACCACCCTCCGCGGGAGGTACCGGGGAGCTGTTTTTT. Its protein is CASSPPSAGGTGELFF.

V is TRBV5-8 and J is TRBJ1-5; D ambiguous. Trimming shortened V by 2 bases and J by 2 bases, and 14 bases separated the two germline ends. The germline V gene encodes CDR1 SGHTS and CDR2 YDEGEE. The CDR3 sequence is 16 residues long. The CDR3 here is CASSFKGPGGNQPQHF. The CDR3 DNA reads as TGTGCCAGCAGCTTCAAAGGGCCGGGCGGCAATCAGCCCCAGCATTTT.

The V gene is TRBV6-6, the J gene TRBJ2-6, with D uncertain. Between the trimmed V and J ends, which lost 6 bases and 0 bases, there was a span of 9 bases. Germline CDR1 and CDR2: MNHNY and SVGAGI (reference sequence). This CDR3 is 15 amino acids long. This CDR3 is CASRSGVSGANVLTF. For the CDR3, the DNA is TGTGCCAGCAGAAGTGGGGTCTCTGGGGCCAACGTCCTGACTTTC.

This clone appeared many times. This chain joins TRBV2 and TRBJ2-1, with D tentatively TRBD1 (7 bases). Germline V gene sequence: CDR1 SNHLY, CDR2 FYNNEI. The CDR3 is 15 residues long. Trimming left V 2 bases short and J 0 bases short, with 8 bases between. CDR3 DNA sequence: TGTGCCAGCAGTGAACAGGGGGGCTCCTACAATGAGCAGTTCTTC. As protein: CASSEQGGSYNEQFF. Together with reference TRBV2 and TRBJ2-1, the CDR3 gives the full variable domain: EPEVTQTPSHQVTQMGQEVILRCVPISNHLYFYWYRQILGQKVEFLVSFYNNEISEKSEIFDDQFSVERPDGSNFTLKIRSTKLEDSAMYFCASSEQGGSYNEQFFGPGTRLTVL.

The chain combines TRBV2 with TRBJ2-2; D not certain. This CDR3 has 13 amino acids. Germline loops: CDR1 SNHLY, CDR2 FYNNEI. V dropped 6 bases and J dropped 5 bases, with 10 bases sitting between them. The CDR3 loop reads CASRELETGELFF. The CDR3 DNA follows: TGTGCCAGCAGGGAATTAGAAACCGGGGAGCTGTTTTTT.

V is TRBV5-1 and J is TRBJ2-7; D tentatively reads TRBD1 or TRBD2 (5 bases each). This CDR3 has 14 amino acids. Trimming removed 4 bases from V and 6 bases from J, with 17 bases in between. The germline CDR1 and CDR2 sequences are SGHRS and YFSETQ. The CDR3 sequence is CASSPVGAPAEQYF. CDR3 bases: TGCGCCAGCAGCCCGGTCGGGGCCCCAGCCGAGCAGTACTTC.

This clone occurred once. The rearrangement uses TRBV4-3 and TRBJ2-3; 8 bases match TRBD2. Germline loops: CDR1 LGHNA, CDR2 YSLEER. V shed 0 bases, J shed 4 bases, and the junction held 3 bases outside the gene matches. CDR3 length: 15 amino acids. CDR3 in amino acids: CASSQDGLAADTQYF. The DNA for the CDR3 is TGCGCCAGCAGCCAAGATGGACTAGCAGCAGATACGCAGTATTTT.

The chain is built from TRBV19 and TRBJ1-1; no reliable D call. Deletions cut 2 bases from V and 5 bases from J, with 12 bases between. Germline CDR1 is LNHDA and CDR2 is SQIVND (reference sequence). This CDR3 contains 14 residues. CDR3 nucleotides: TGTGCCAGTAGTATAAATATTGGCTTAACTGAAGCTTTCTTT. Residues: CASSINIGLTEAFF.

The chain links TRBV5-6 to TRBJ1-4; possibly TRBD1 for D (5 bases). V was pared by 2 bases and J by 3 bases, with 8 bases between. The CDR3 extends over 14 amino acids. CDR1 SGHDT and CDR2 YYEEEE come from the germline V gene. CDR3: CASSFGRANEKLFF. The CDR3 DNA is TGTGCCAGCAGCTTCGGCAGGGCTAATGAAAAACTGTTTTTT.